The next 9 T cell receptor beta chains were all read from a single sample in a study of T cell clones after liver transplantation. Generated by immunoSEQ multiplex PCR, the TCRdb table keeps only in-frame clones and is missing some. The sample lists tens of thousands of clones; about 82% were seen once. The sequenced sample was CD4+ T cells from blood, obtained 45 to 46 months after liver transplant. These receptor sequences come from a human patient who received a liver transplant. Some of the T cells might come from the graft donor.

The chain carries TRBV18 and TRBJ1-3; D call uncertain. CDR1 is KGHSH and CDR2 is LQKENI in the germline V gene. There are 14 residues in the CDR3. The germline V and J ends were trimmed by 3 bases and 2 bases, with 8 bases remaining between them. This CDR3 is CASSPVDTGNTIYF. For the CDR3, the DNA is TGTGCCAGCTCACCGGTGGATACTGGAAACACCATATATTTT.

The table lists this clone with a count of one. The gene calls are TRBV28 and TRBJ2-3; perhaps D is TRBD1 or TRBD2 (5 bases each). V lost 4 bases and J lost 2, with 10 bases in between. Per germline, CDR1 MDHEN and CDR2 SYDVKM. The CDR3 is 14 residues long. CDR3 region: CASSWGPVTDTQYF. CDR3 nucleotide sequence: TGTGCCAGCAGTTGGGGACCAGTCACAGATACGCAGTATTTT.

The chain is built from TRBV5-6 and TRBJ1-2, with unresolved D. CDR1 SGHDT and CDR2 YYEEEE come from the germline V gene. The CDR3 extends over 14 amino acids. V lost 0 bases to trimming and J lost 7 bases, with 13 bases between them. CDR3 amino acids: CASSLGRRRGGYTF. The CDR3 coding sequence is TGTGCCAGCAGCTTGGGACGGAGGCGGGGTGGCTACACCTTC.

The rearrangement joins TRBV5-6 to TRBJ1-1, with D possibly being TRBD1 (5 bases). There are 14 residues in the CDR3. V lost 4 bases and J lost 6, with 16 bases in between. CDR1 SGHDT and CDR2 YYEEEE come from the germline V gene. The CDR3 here is CASSPSWVGAEAFF. CDR3 in DNA: TGTGCCAGCAGCCCTAGCTGGGTGGGGGCTGAAGCTTTCTTT.

V is TRBV7-3 and J is TRBJ1-1; 8 nucleotides match TRBD1. The junction had 8 bases not matched to a gene; V was cut back by 4 bases and J by 7 bases. CDR3 size: 14 residues. The germline gives CDR1 SGHTA, CDR2 FQGTGA. The CDR3 is CASSSRAGTGEAFF. In DNA form, the CDR3 reads TGTGCCAGCAGCTCCCGCGCCGGGACAGGTGAAGCTTTCTTT.

The CDR3 loop reads CASSLNRGNTGELFF. As DNA, the CDR3 is TGCGCCAGCAGCCTAAACAGGGGGAACACCGGGGAGCTGTTTTTT. The V gene is TRBV5-1, the J gene TRBJ2-2, with 7 bases identical to TRBD1. Trimming took 4 bases from V and 1 from J; bases not matched to a gene: 4. This CDR3 has 15 residues. Germline lookup yields CDR1 SGHRS and CDR2 YFSETQ.

The rearrangement uses TRBV28 and TRBJ1-3; the D gene is possibly TRBD1 (6 bases). The CDR3 runs to 14 residues. Trimming left V 6 bases short and J 3 bases short, with 12 bases between. Germline CDR1 reads MDHEN; CDR2 reads SYDVKM. The CDR3 sequence: CASSRTEFGNTIYF. The CDR3 DNA sequence: TGTGCCAGCAGCCGGACAGAGTTTGGAAACACCATATATTTT.

The chain carries TRBV5-6 and TRBJ1-1, with 7 bases matching TRBD1. J gave up 3 bases and V 4 bases, and 12 bases lay outside the gene matches. The germline CDR1 and CDR2 sequences are SGHDT and YYEEEE. The CDR3 runs 16 residues. CDR3: CASSEGYRGMDTEAFF. The CDR3 nucleotides are TGTGCCAGCAGCGAGGGGTACAGGGGTATGGACACTGAAGCTTTCTTT.

This clone came up a few times. The chain links TRBV9 to TRBJ2-3; D not certain. This CDR3 comprises 12 residues. Per germline, CDR1 SGDLS and CDR2 YYNGEE. V was clipped by 4 bases and J by 1 base, with 4 bases between them. CDR3 loop: CASSTRTDTQYF. The CDR3 DNA reads as TGTGCCAGCAGCACACGCACAGATACGCAGTATTTT. Looking up the rest from reference TRBV9 and TRBJ2-3 gives the full variable domain: DSGVTQTPKHLITATGQRVTLRCSPRSGDLSVYWYQQSLDQGLQFLIQYYNGEERAKGNILERFSAQQFPDLHSELNLSSLELGDSALYFCASSTRTDTQYFGPGTRLTVL.